The 17 T cell receptor beta chains below all came from one sample that was sequenced in a study of cytomegalovirus exposure and HLA in healthy donors. Some clones are missing from TCRdb's copy, which holds only in-frame ones; the method was immunoSEQ multiplex PCR. The sample records some 43,000 clones, roughly nine tenths being singletons. Source material: PBMCs. These receptors originate from a young man in good health and CMV-seronegative.

This chain joins TRBV7-8 and TRBJ2-3; D ambiguous. The V and J ends lost 8 bases and 3 bases respectively, with 18 bases between them. The germline gives CDR1 SGHVS, CDR2 FQNEAQ. This CDR3 contains 15 residues. CDR3 nucleotides: TGTGCCAGCGCATCCCCAGATGATGTAACAGATACGCAGTATTTT. Protein sequence: CASASPDDVTDTQYF.

V and J are TRBV29-1 and TRBJ2-1; 10 nucleotides align to TRBD2. V dropped 7 bases and J dropped 4; count of bases not matched to a gene: 10. Germline V gives CDR1 SQVTM, CDR2 ANQGSEA. This CDR3 is 15 amino acids long. The CDR3 here is CSATPGLAAYNEQFF. The CDR3 nucleotides are TGCAGCGCTACCCCAGGACTAGCGGCATACAATGAGCAGTTCTTC.

This rearrangement joins TRBV6-1 to TRBJ2-7; D remains ambiguous. Germline CDR1 MNHNS, CDR2 SASEGT. The CDR3 extends over 15 amino acids. The V and J ends lost 3 bases and 4 bases respectively, with 16 bases between them. CDR3 region: CASSDSGLISYEQYF. CDR3 bases: TGTGCCAGCAGTGACTCAGGATTAATTTCTTACGAGCAGTACTTC.

The genes are TRBV9 and TRBJ2-6; unclear D gene. This CDR3 contains 15 residues. The germline CDR1 and CDR2 sequences are SGDLS and YYNGEE. V was clipped by 3 bases and J by 0 bases, with 7 bases between them. Here the CDR3 reads CASSDGSSGANVLTF. The CDR3 DNA sequence: TGTGCCAGCAGCGACGGTAGCTCTGGGGCCAACGTCCTGACTTTC.

V is TRBV9 and J is TRBJ2-2; 9 bases match TRBD2. Germline V lookup: CDR1 SGDLS, CDR2 YYNGEE. Unmatched junction bases numbered 15, after V lost 4 bases and J lost 5 bases. The CDR3 covers 18 residues. The CDR3 region has the DNA TGTGCCAGCAGCCCCATTGGGAGCGGGAGGACAAGGACCGGGGAGCTGTTTTTT. Amino acids: CASSPIGSGRTRTGELFF.

The chain uses TRBV15 and TRBJ2-4; perhaps TRBD1 as D (6 bases). V was clipped by 1 base and J by 3 bases, with 13 bases between them. CDR1 and CDR2 from the germline V gene are LNHNV and YYDKDF (reference sequence). This CDR3 has 16 amino acids. The CDR3 coding sequence is TGTGCCACCAGCAGAGGGACAGACACGTACAAAAACATTCAGTACTTC. It specifies CATSRGTDTYKNIQYF.

The chain recombines TRBV9 with TRBJ2-1; TRBD1 matches 7 bases. The length of the CDR3 is 16 residues. The germline V gene has CDR1 SGDLS and CDR2 YYNGEE. J gave up 5 bases and V 2 bases, and 10 bases lay outside the gene matches. The CDR3 loop reads CASSVSTRDSHNEQFF. DNA of the CDR3: TGTGCCAGCAGCGTGTCGACCCGGGACAGCCACAATGAGCAGTTCTTC. Together with reference TRBV9 and TRBJ2-1, the CDR3 gives the full variable domain: DSGVTQTPKHLITATGQRVTLRCSPRSGDLSVYWYQQSLDQGLQFLIQYYNGEERAKGNILERFSAQQFPDLHSELNLSSLELGDSALYFCASSVSTRDSHNEQFFGPGTRLTVL.

The chain employs TRBV5-6 and TRBJ1-1, with a weak D call TRBD1 (5 bases). CDR3 length equals 14 residues. Trimming removed 6 bases from V and 5 bases from J, with 17 bases in between. Germline loops: CDR1 SGHDT, CDR2 YYEEEE. As DNA, the CDR3 is TGTGCCAGCACCAACTGGGGGGGAAATACTGAAGCTTTCTTT. This sequence encodes CASTNWGGNTEAFF.

The CDR3 reads CASSISGVPGNTIYF. In DNA, the CDR3 is TGCGCCAGCAGCATCAGCGGGGTACCTGGAAACACCATATATTTT. The chain uses TRBV5-1 and TRBJ1-3; no reliable D call. CDR3 size: 15 residues. Germline V CDR1 and CDR2: SGHRS, YFSETQ. V lost 4 bases to trimming and J lost 2 bases, with 13 bases between them.

The chain combines TRBV6-1 with TRBJ2-7; 7 nucleotides agree with TRBD2. The germline V gene encodes CDR1 MNHNS and CDR2 SASEGT. V lost 0 bases, J lost 0 bases, and 2 bases stayed unmatched. The CDR3 sequence is 15 residues long. The CDR3 sequence is CASSEAGLSSYEQYF. CDR3 DNA: TGTGCCAGCAGTGAAGCGGGACTAAGCTCCTACGAGCAGTACTTC.

This clone was detected only once. For the CDR3, the DNA is TGCACCAGCAGCCAAGTGTGCCTAGCGGGGGGCTTCGCGAAAAACGAGCAGTACTTC. It encodes CTSSQVCLAGGFAKNEQYF. V usage is TRBV1 and J usage is TRBJ2-7; TRBD2 is taken as the D call from the table, unchecked against the DNA. TRBV1 is a pseudogene segment. This CDR3 contains 19 residues.

The chain carries TRBV5-6 and TRBJ1-1; unclear D gene. Between the trimmed V and J ends, which lost 4 bases and 2 bases, there was a span of 12 bases. The germline V gene encodes CDR1 SGHDT and CDR2 YYEEEE. This CDR3 spans 14 amino acids. CDR3 amino acids: CASSPVGANTEAFF. The CDR3, as DNA: TGTGCCAGCAGCCCGGTGGGAGCCAACACTGAAGCTTTCTTT.

The rearrangement uses TRBV18 and TRBJ2-3; maybe TRBD2 (6 bases). Germline CDR1 is KGHSH and CDR2 is LQKENI. V gave up 6 bases and J gave up 0 bases, with 16 bases separating them. The CDR3 is 16 residues long. For the CDR3, the DNA is TGTGCCAGCTCCCCAGGAAGGGAGGTGAGCACAGATACGCAGTATTTT. Amino acid sequence: CASSPGREVSTDTQYF.

The V gene is TRBV5-4, the J gene TRBJ1-4; no firm D call. CDR1 and CDR2 from the germline V gene are SGHNT and YYREEE (reference sequence). CDR3 length: 14 amino acids. Trimming cost V 0 bases and J 4 bases, with 7 bases left between them. The chain's CDR3 is CASSLVGLNEKLFF. CDR3 DNA sequence: TGTGCCAGCAGCTTGGTTGGCCTTAATGAAAAACTGTTTTTT.

This chain links TRBV7-9 with TRBJ2-2; 7 bases are shared with TRBD2. CDR3 size: 15 residues. Per germline, CDR1 SEHNR and CDR2 FQNEAQ (reference sequence). V was clipped by 5 bases and J by 6 bases; unmatched bases: 9. The CDR3: CASSKSGTTAGELFF. As DNA, the CDR3 is TGTGCCAGCAGCAAGTCCGGGACTACGGCCGGGGAGCTGTTTTTT.

V is TRBV4-1 and J is TRBJ1-6; D ambiguous. The V end was cut by 1 base, the J end by 6 bases, with 7 bases between. In germline, CDR1 is MGHRA, CDR2 YSYEKL. The CDR3 is 14 amino acids. The CDR3 loop is CASSQGGTNSPLHF. In nucleotides, the CDR3 is TGCGCCAGCAGCCAAGGCGGAACTAATTCACCCCTCCACTTT.

V usage is TRBV19 and J usage is TRBJ1-1; 8 positions agree with TRBD1. This CDR3 spans 16 amino acids. Germline values: CDR1 LNHDA, CDR2 SQIVND (reference sequence). V gave up 5 bases and J gave up 5 bases; unmatched junction bases: 13. CDR3 amino acids: CASSFAQGASETEAFF. The CDR3, as DNA: TGTGCCAGTAGTTTTGCCCAGGGGGCGTCTGAAACTGAAGCTTTCTTT. The variable domain in full, with the rest retrieved from reference TRBV19 and TRBJ1-1, is DGGITQSPKYLFRKEGQNVTLSCEQNLNHDAMYWYRQDPGQGLRLIYYSQIVNDFQKGDIAEGYSVSREKKESFPLTVTSAQKNPTAFYLCASSFAQGASETEAFFGQGTRLTVV.